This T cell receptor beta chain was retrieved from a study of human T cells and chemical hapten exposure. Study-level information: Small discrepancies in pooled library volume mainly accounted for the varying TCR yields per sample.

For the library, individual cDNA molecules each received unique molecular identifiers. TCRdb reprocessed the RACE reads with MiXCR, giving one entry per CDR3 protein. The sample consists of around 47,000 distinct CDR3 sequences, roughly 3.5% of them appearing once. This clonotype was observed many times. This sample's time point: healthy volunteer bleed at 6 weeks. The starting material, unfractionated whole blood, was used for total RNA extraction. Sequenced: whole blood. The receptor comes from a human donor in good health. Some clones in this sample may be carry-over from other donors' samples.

CDR3 in DNA: TGCGCCAGCAGCCAAGAACAACAGGGGGCCCTGAGGTACGAGCAGTACTTC. Its protein is CASSQEQQGALRYEQYF. The gene calls are TRBV4-1 and TRBJ2-7, with 9 nucleotides matching TRBD1. The CDR3 consists of 17 residues. Germline lookup yields CDR1 MGHRA and CDR2 YSYEKL. The junction had 10 bases not matched to a gene; V was cut back by 0 bases and J by 4 bases.